Listed below are T cell receptor beta chains from one sample, sequenced in a study of shared clonotypes between healthy human individuals. Some clones are missing from TCRdb's copy, which holds only in-frame ones; the method was immunoSEQ multiplex PCR. This table has 2,500,000 or so clones, roughly 93% appearing once. Source material: naive CD4+ T cells from PBMCs. These receptors all stem from a man aged 18 to 29 in good health. Some clones in this sample may be carry-over from other donors' samples. Both conserved end residues are part of each CDR3. Each record gives: clone size, V gene, J gene, D gene, CDR3 protein, CDR3 DNA. D genes are given only for firm matches. Rows may omit the clone size; those that give it use once, few, many or a size class.

NA	TRBV2	TRBJ2-7	NA	CASSEARQGNSYEQYF	TGTGCCAGCAGTGAAGCGCGTCAGGGGAACTCCTACGAGCAGTACTTC
NA	TRBV7-8	TRBJ1-1	TRBD1	CASSSDRGTEAFF	TGTGCCAGCAGCTCCGACAGGGGCACTGAAGCTTTCTTT
NA	TRBV5-1	TRBJ2-3	TRBD2	CASRNGGGWDTQYF	TGCGCCAGCAGAAATGGCGGGGGATGGGATACGCAGTATTTT
NA	TRBV7-9	TRBJ1-2	TRBD1	CASTPAEGALHGYTF	TGTGCCAGCACCCCAGCGGAGGGGGCACTCCATGGCTACACCTTC
NA	TRBV19	TRBJ1-5	NA	CASSIQLNQPQHF	TGTGCCAGTAGTATCCAGCTTAATCAGCCCCAGCATTTT
NA	TRBV5-1	TRBJ2-1	TRBD1	CASSLRDRGGDEQFF	TGCGCCAGCAGCCTCCGGGACAGGGGTGGCGATGAGCAGTTCTTC
NA	TRBV28	TRBJ2-2	NA	CASATDTGELFF	TGTGCCAGCGCGACAGACACCGGGGAGCTGTTTTTT
NA	TRBV5-1	TRBJ2-5	NA	CASSLLGSQETQYF	TGCGCCAGCAGCTTGCTCGGGAGCCAAGAGACCCAGTACTTC
NA	TRBV5-1	TRBJ2-7	NA	CASSLRYEQYF	TGCGCCAGCAGCTTACGCTACGAGCAGTACTTC
once	TRBV6-1	TRBJ2-7	NA	CASSEAEEGYYEQYF	TGTGCCAGCAGTGAAGCGGAGGAAGGTTACTACGAGCAGTACTTC
NA	TRBV11-3	TRBJ1-2	NA	CARRAGGRYGYTF	TGTGCCAGGAGAGCCGGGGGAAGGTATGGCTACACCTTC
NA	TRBV28	TRBJ2-7	TRBD2	CASSLLAGAYEQYF	TGTGCCAGCAGTTTACTAGCGGGAGCATACGAGCAGTACTTC
NA	TRBV9	TRBJ2-2	NA	CASTQGAGGTGELFF	TGTGCCAGCACCCAGGGGGCGGGGGGCACCGGGGAGCTGTTTTTT
NA	TRBV19	TRBJ2-2	NA	CASSQTLGGELFF	TGTGCCAGTAGTCAGACCCTCGGCGGGGAGCTGTTTTTT
NA	TRBV28	TRBJ1-5	NA	CAIGSKIQGSNQPQHF	TGTGCCATAGGTTCAAAGATTCAGGGAAGCAATCAGCCCCAGCATTTT
NA	TRBV30	TRBJ2-5	TRBD2	CAWGEGWEVATQYF	TGTGCCTGGGGGGAGGGCTGGGAGGTAGCGACCCAGTACTTC
NA	TRBV5-1	TRBJ2-1	NA	CASSPGSGGLNEQFF	TGCGCCAGCAGCCCGGGCTCTGGGGGGCTAAATGAGCAGTTCTTC
NA	TRBV19	TRBJ1-2	NA	CASNGNYGYTF	TGTGCCAGTAACGGCAACTATGGCTACACCTTC
NA	TRBV2	TRBJ2-4	NA	CASNRVAKNIQYF	TGTGCCAGCAATCGAGTAGCCAAAAACATTCAGTACTTC
NA	TRBV5-1	TRBJ2-7	NA	CASSLGSSASTYEQYF	TGCGCCAGCAGCTTGGGGTCGTCAGCGAGCACCTACGAGCAGTACTTC
NA	TRBV2	TRBJ2-2	NA	CASAGYRANTGELFF	TGTGCCAGCGCGGGTTACAGGGCGAACACCGGGGAGCTGTTTTTT
NA	TRBV5-1	TRBJ1-4	TRBD1	CASSTGDEKLFF	TGCGCCAGCAGCACAGGGGATGAAAAACTGTTTTTT
NA	TRBV7-9	TRBJ2-7	TRBD1	CASSPMLRDSYEQYF	TGTGCCAGCAGCCCTATGCTCCGGGACAGCTACGAGCAGTACTTC
NA	TRBV7-8	TRBJ2-5	NA	CASNFKGGDWETQYF	TGTGCCAGCAACTTTAAGGGGGGAGATTGGGAGACCCAGTACTTC
NA	TRBV27	TRBJ1-5	TRBD1	CASKAGTGGGNQPQHF	TGTGCCAGCAAAGCCGGGACAGGGGGAGGCAATCAGCCCCAGCATTTT
once	TRBV7-8	TRBJ2-2	TRBD1	CASSFRDRGYDGLFF	TGTGCCAGCAGCTTCCGGGACAGGGGTTATGACGGGCTGTTTTTT
NA	TRBV10-3	TRBJ1-5	TRBD1	CAISVGQGNQPQHF	TGTGCCATCAGTGTTGGACAGGGGAATCAGCCCCAGCATTTT
NA	TRBV28	TRBJ1-5	NA	CASRFGGFYSNQPQHF	TGTGCCAGCAGGTTCGGGGGTTTCTATAGCAATCAGCCCCAGCATTTT
NA	TRBV4-2	TRBJ2-7	NA	CASSQDGGGPYF	TGTGCCAGCAGCCAAGACGGAGGGGGGCCGTACTTC
once	TRBV4-1	TRBJ2-7	TRBD2	CASSHGVAGDYEQYF	TGCGCCAGCAGCCATGGGGTAGCGGGGGACTACGAGCAGTACTTC
NA	TRBV28	TRBJ2-6	NA	CASSLFGNGANVLTF	TGTGCCAGCAGTTTATTCGGGAATGGGGCCAACGTCCTGACTTTC
once	TRBV30	TRBJ2-1	TRBD2	CAWSPYRLAGGPRDEQFF	TGTGCCTGGAGTCCCTACCGACTAGCGGGAGGGCCGAGGGATGAGCAGTTCTTC
NA	TRBV5-6	TRBJ2-1	NA	CASSRFTRGISSYNEQFF	TGTGCCAGCAGCCGGTTTACTAGAGGCATCAGCTCCTACAATGAGCAGTTCTTC
once	TRBV5-8	TRBJ1-5	NA	CASSWDPNQPQHF	TGTGCCAGCAGCTGGGACCCGAATCAGCCCCAGCATTTT
NA	TRBV15	TRBJ1-5	TRBD1	CATSRVGTGMGSNQPQHF	TGTGCCACCAGCAGAGTGGGGACAGGGATGGGTAGCAATCAGCCCCAGCATTTT
NA	TRBV6-4	TRBJ2-2	NA	CASSGQPNTGELFF	TGTGCCAGCAGTGGACAGCCAAACACCGGGGAGCTGTTTTTT
NA	TRBV7-9	TRBJ1-2	NA	CASSLERGYTF	TGTGCCAGCAGCTTAGAGAGGGGCTACACCTTC
once	TRBV4-2	TRBJ2-1	NA	CASSQVGGGRPYNEQFF	TGTGCCAGCAGCCAAGTTGGGGGCGGGAGACCTTACAATGAGCAGTTCTTC
NA	TRBV5-1	TRBJ1-5	NA	CASSLDPNQPQHF	TGCGCCAGCAGTCTGGACCCAAATCAGCCCCAGCATTTT
NA	TRBV7-2	TRBJ1-3	NA	CASSLEGPSGNTIYF	TGTGCCAGCAGCTTGGAAGGCCCCTCTGGAAACACCATATATTTT
NA	TRBV7-9	TRBJ2-2	TRBD2	CASSSTSGRVDTGELFF	TGTGCCAGCAGCTCGACTAGCGGGAGAGTTGACACCGGGGAGCTGTTTTTT
NA	TRBV7-2	TRBJ2-4	NA	CASSLLGTGDIQYF	TGTGCCAGCAGCTTATTAGGGACTGGGGACATTCAGTACTTC
NA	TRBV6-5	TRBJ2-7	TRBD2	CASSSTSGRRYEQYF	TGTGCCAGCAGTTCGACTAGCGGGAGGCGGTACGAGCAGTACTTC
NA	TRBV14	TRBJ1-1	NA	CASSPISALEAFF	TGTGCCAGCAGCCCCATCAGTGCCCTCGAAGCTTTCTTT
NA	TRBV7-2	TRBJ1-1	TRBD1	CASTVGTGGQDEAFF	TGTGCCAGCACAGTCGGGACAGGGGGCCAAGATGAAGCTTTCTTT
NA	TRBV9	TRBJ2-7	TRBD1	CASSVGGTANYEQYF	TGTGCCAGCAGCGTAGGTGGGACAGCCAACTACGAGCAGTACTTC
NA	TRBV28	TRBJ1-2	TRBD1	CASAPQGAREYMGYTF	TGTGCCAGCGCCCCGCAGGGGGCCAGGGAGTATATGGGCTACACCTTC
NA	TRBV5-1	TRBJ2-1	TRBD2	CASSLASGRADEQFF	TGCGCCAGCAGCCTCGCTAGCGGGAGGGCCGATGAGCAGTTCTTC
once	TRBV28	TRBJ2-1	NA	CASSLWEAAYNEQFF	TGTGCCAGCAGTTTATGGGAAGCGGCCTACAATGAGCAGTTCTTC
NA	TRBV27	TRBJ2-7	NA	CASSRQGGSYEQYF	TGTGCCAGCAGCCGGCAGGGGGGCTCCTACGAGCAGTACTTC
once	TRBV7-9	TRBJ2-1	NA	CASSTESEQFF	TGTGCCAGCAGCACTGAGAGTGAGCAGTTCTTC
NA	TRBV5-1	TRBJ2-1	TRBD2	CASSLEVSGSDSYNEQFF	TGCGCCAGCAGCTTGGAGGTTAGCGGGAGCGATTCCTACAATGAGCAGTTCTTC
NA	TRBV10-3	TRBJ2-7	TRBD1	CAIRDRGGSSYEQYF	TGTGCCATCAGGGACAGGGGGGGAAGCTCCTACGAGCAGTACTTC
NA	TRBV5-4	TRBJ2-1	TRBD2	CASSPASQTSGSRYEQFF	TGTGCCAGCAGCCCCGCCTCCCAGACTAGCGGGAGTCGGTATGAGCAGTTCTTC
NA	TRBV7-3	TRBJ1-2	TRBD1	CASSLRQGGGYTF	TGTGCCAGCAGCTTACGCCAGGGGGGCGGCTACACCTTC
NA	TRBV28	TRBJ1-1	NA	CASSLVEGTEAFF	TGTGCCAGCAGTTTGGTCGAGGGCACTGAAGCTTTCTTT
NA	TRBV6-1	TRBJ2-1	NA	CASSEGGSSYNEQFF	TGTGCCAGCAGTGAGGGCGGAAGCTCCTACAATGAGCAGTTCTTC
NA	TRBV7-9	TRBJ1-5	NA	CASSLGTEGNQPQHF	TGTGCCAGCAGCTTGGGGACTGAGGGCAATCAGCCCCAGCATTTT
NA	TRBV28	TRBJ2-7	NA	CASRSLYEQYF	TGTGCCAGCAGATCCCTCTACGAGCAGTACTTC
NA	TRBV7-8	TRBJ1-5	NA	CASSLTDNQPQHF	TGTGCCAGCAGCTTAACTGACAATCAGCCCCAGCATTTT